This TCR beta chain derives from a study of shared clonotypes between healthy human individuals. Whole-study findings and limits: Estimated clonotype richness was generally higher in naive than memory subsets. Incompleteness in sorted-subset sequencing, despite large depth, was shown by rarefaction. Of the naive CD4 clonotypes, around 4.9% were shared across several donors.

TCRdb keeps only in-frame clones here, not all; method: immunoSEQ multiplex PCR. Among around 2,000,000 clones, less than 95% were seen once, and the ten largest hold less than 1.5%. This CDR3 has 16 amino acids. Germline V gene data show CDR1 as SGHDT and CDR2 as YYEEEE. V lost 0 bases to trimming and J lost 5 bases, with 15 bases between them. Details on this clone: Its antigen remains unidentified.

The naive CD8 subset, CD45RO-negative cells positively selected for CCR7, excluded terminally differentiated effector memory CD45RA+ cells. The specimen was naive CD8+ T cells sorted from blood. This chain joins TRBV5-6 and TRBJ2-1; the D is unclear. The source is a man younger than 35 in good health. The CDR3, as DNA: TGTGCCAGCAGCTTGGCCGCGAGACCGTACGACAATGAGCAGTTCTTC. Residues: CASSLAARPYDNEQFF.